The table lists the clone carrying this T cell receptor (beta chain) with a count of one. This sample stems from a study of blood T cell repertoires in COVID-19. Across the whole study: T cells, B-cell-depleted T cells, or PBMCs provided the cDNA or gDNA that served as material.

Trimming at V came to 8 bases and at J to 6 bases, leaving 15 bases not matched to a gene. The germline CDR1 and CDR2 sequences are ENHRY and SYGVKD. CDR3 length equals 15 residues. In the original workflow: Amplification of reference gene primers was used by the study to estimate nucleated cell counts. Measured with immunoSEQ multiplex PCR; TCRdb has only the in-frame clones, and not every one. V and J calls and clone size follow that table, whereas D and trimming were derived from the DNA. Of 300,000 to 400,000 clones listed, roughly 86% were seen once; the top ten hold around 7.9%. Seattle patients were enrolled during active infection and followed longitudinally.

The sequence derives from a woman in her 70s with COVID-19, enrolled during active disease. Sequenced: peripheral blood. This chain uses TRBV10-3 with TRBJ1-1, with 7 bases fitting TRBD1. CDR3 sequence (DNA): TGTGCCATCCGCACTCGGCAGGGGGAGATGGCTGAAGCTTTCTTT. This sequence encodes CAIRTRQGEMAEAFF.